This is a list of T cell receptor beta chains from one sample in a study of beta chain features in type 1 diabetes. The assay was immunoSEQ multiplex PCR, and TCRdb's table has in-frame clones only and misses some. The repertoire holds hundreds of thousands of clones, roughly 12% seen once, with 0.017% in the top ten. What was sequenced was naive CD4+ T cells from blood. The receptors were sampled from a man between 18 and 35 years old in good health. CDR3s include the opening cysteine and the closing phenylalanine or tryptophan. D genes are given only for firm matches. For some rows the clone size is stated as once, few or many, or as a class when expanded; others skip it.

TRBJ2-3,NA,TRBV7-2,12,NA,TGTGCCAGCAGCTTACAGGGAGATACGCAGTATTTT,CASSLQGDTQYF
TRBJ1-4,few,TRBV28,15,TRBD1,TGTGCCAGCAGTTTAGGACAGGCCTCTAATGAAAAACTGTTTTTT,CASSLGQASNEKLFF
TRBJ2-1,few,TRBV5-4,15,NA,TGTGCCAGCAGCCCCCGGGGGGCGGGTTACAATGAGCAGTTCTTC,CASSPRGAGYNEQFF
TRBJ2-7,NA,TRBV14,13,NA,TGTGCCAGCAGCCCTCAACCTGCAAGGGGCCGGGACTTC,CASSPQPARGRDF
TRBJ2-7,few,TRBV5-1,14,NA,TGCGCCAGCAGCCGAGACAGGAGTGCCTACGAGCAGTACTTC,CASSRDRSAYEQYF
TRBJ2-5,NA,TRBV14,13,NA,TGTGCCAGCAGCCCCCGAACGGGGGAGACCCAGTACTTC,CASSPRTGETQYF
TRBJ2-7,few,TRBV7-9,15,TRBD1,TGTGCCAGCAGCCGTTCGGGACAGTGGTCCTACGAGCAGTACTTC,CASSRSGQWSYEQYF
TRBJ2-7,few,TRBV29-1,17,TRBD2,TGCAGCGTTGGGGGCGCCTCGACTAGCGGGGGGGCCCGGGAGCAGTACTTC,CSVGGASTSGGAREQYF
TRBJ2-7,few,TRBV19,14,TRBD1,TGTGCCAGTAGTATCCGGGACAGGGGCTACGAGCAGTACTTC,CASSIRDRGYEQYF
TRBJ2-7,few,TRBV5-4,13,TRBD2,TGTGCCAGCAGCTCTAGCGGGAGCTACGAGCAGTACTTC,CASSSSGSYEQYF
TRBJ2-6,few,TRBV5-1,15,NA,TGCGCCAGCAGCTTGGGGAGGACTGGGGCCAACGTCCTGACTTTC,CASSLGRTGANVLTF
TRBJ2-3,few,TRBV27,16,TRBD2,TGTGCCAGCAGTAAAACTAGCGGGAGAAGCACAGATACGCAGTATTTT,CASSKTSGRSTDTQYF
TRBJ2-7,few,TRBV28,13,TRBD1,TGTGCCAGCACGGGGACAGCGACCTACGAGCAGTACTTC,CASTGTATYEQYF
TRBJ1-2,NA,TRBV14,13,NA,TGTGCCAGCAGTGCGCACTTAAACTATGGCTACACCTTC,CASSAHLNYGYTF
TRBJ2-2,NA,TRBV6-6,14,TRBD2,TGTGCCAGCAGTCAGGGACTAGCGGTGGAAAGGCTGTTTTTT,CASSQGLAVERLFF
TRBJ2-5,few,TRBV5-8,14,TRBD1,TGTGCCAGCAGCTTGTTGGGACAGGGAGAGACCCAGTACTTC,CASSLLGQGETQYF
TRBJ2-3,few,TRBV4-3,15,NA,TGCGCCAGCAGCCAAGACAGTGCTAGCACAGATACGCAGTATTTT,CASSQDSASTDTQYF
TRBJ2-5,few,TRBV29-1,13,TRBD2,TGCAGCGCTGGACTAGCGGGGGGCGAGACCCAGTACTTC,CSAGLAGGETQYF
TRBJ1-1,NA,TRBV6-5,14,TRBD1,TGTGCCAGCAAGCTCGACAGGGGGGGAACTGAAGCTTTCTTT,CASKLDRGGTEAFF